Below are 20 T cell receptor beta chains sequenced from a single sample in a study of response to subunit inactivated influenza vaccine. Using its own MiXCR run on the RT-PCR reads, TCRdb lists one record per CDR3 protein. The table lists more than 700,000 distinct CDR3 sequences, approximately 21% of them singletons. The sample here was PBMCs from blood, taken roughly 5 days after vaccination. Receptor source: a man aged 50 or older who received an inactivated influenza vaccine.

This chain uses TRBV6-5 with TRBJ2-7, with D unclear. The CDR3 contains 14 residues. Germline CDR1 is MNHEY and CDR2 is SVGAGI. Trimming left V 5 bases short and J 3 bases short, with 14 bases between. CDR3 coding DNA: TGTGCCAGCAGTAACCGGGCCATAGGCTACGAGCAGTACTTC. Amino acids: CASSNRAIGYEQYF.

In its sample, this clonotype was seen many times. The chain carries TRBV12-3 or TRBV12-4 and TRBJ2-1, with 9 bases fitting TRBD2. This CDR3 is 16 amino acids long. The V and J ends lost 6 bases and 3 bases, in that order; junction bases with no gene match: 9. CDR3 DNA sequence: TGTGCCAGCAGCCCGCCGGCGGGAGGGTTCTACAATGAGCAGTTCTTC. This translates into CASSPPAGGFYNEQFF.

In this sample, this clonotype turned up a few times. V is TRBV5-1 and J is TRBJ2-5; 14 positions match TRBD2. The CDR3 sequence is 15 residues long. Per the germline V gene, CDR1 is SGHRS and CDR2 is YFSETQ. J was trimmed by 5 bases and V by 5 bases; bases with no gene match: 5. CDR3 nucleotides: TGCGCCAGCAGGGCCGGGACTAGCGGGAGCGAGACCCAGTACTTC. This encodes CASRAGTSGSETQYF.

V gene TRBV14 combines with J gene TRBJ2-3, with 8 nucleotides matching TRBD2. The V and J ends lost 3 bases and 1 base, in that order; junction bases with no gene match: 6. From germline, CDR1 is SGHDN and CDR2 FVKESK. The CDR3 contains 16 residues. CDR3 amino acids: CASSHGTSGGTDTQYF. The CDR3 region has the DNA TGTGCCAGCAGCCATGGTACTAGCGGAGGCACAGATACGCAGTATTTT.

The J gene is TRBJ2-5, the V gene TRBV12-3 or TRBV12-4, with 11 nucleotides matching TRBD1. There are 16 residues in the CDR3. V lost 0 bases to trimming and J lost 4 bases; unmatched junction nucleotides: 4. CDR3 amino acids: CASSLAPGQGGETQYF. CDR3 sequence (DNA): TGTGCCAGCAGTTTAGCGCCGGGACAGGGGGGAGAGACCCAGTACTTC.

This chain connects TRBV6-2 or TRBV6-3 to TRBJ2-5; 7 bases map to TRBD1. CDR1 and CDR2 (germline): MNHEY, SVGEGT. Germline trimming cut 6 bases from V and 5 bases from J; bases unmatched to any gene: 9. The CDR3 is made up of 14 amino acids. CDR3 in DNA: TGTGCCAGCAGAACAGGACAGGTCTTGGAGACCCAGTACTTC. This encodes CASRTGQVLETQYF.

This clonotype occurred a few times. The gene calls are TRBV5-1 and TRBJ1-1, with D possibly being TRBD1 (6 bases). V lost 0 bases and J 0 bases, leaving 12 bases between the germline ends. CDR3 length equals 16 residues. Germline lookup yields CDR1 SGHRS and CDR2 YFSETQ. The CDR3 bases are TGCGCCAGCAGCTTGGGCCCCGGACAGCTGAACACTGAAGCTTTCTTT. It is translated as CASSLGPGQLNTEAFF.

In this sample, this clonotype turned up a few times. The V gene is TRBV7-2, the J gene TRBJ2-4; 9 bases are a match to TRBD2. The CDR3 sequence is 17 residues long. Germline CDR1 reads SGHTA; CDR2 reads FQGNSA. V trimming: 6 bases; J trimming: 7 bases; junction bases outside the gene matches: 16. This CDR3 reads CASSYKLAGTLGNIQYF. The CDR3 nucleotides read TGTGCCAGCAGTTATAAACTAGCGGGCACGCTGGGGAACATTCAGTACTTC.

The sample holds many counts of this clonotype. The CDR3 loop reads CASSHGGVDTQYF. The CDR3 region has the DNA TGTGCCAGCAGCCATGGTGGGGTAGATACGCAGTATTTT. The genes are TRBV9 and TRBJ2-3; D is unresolved. The CDR3 length is 13 residues. V was shortened by 4 bases and J by 5 bases, with 11 bases between the two germline ends. Germline lookup yields CDR1 SGDLS and CDR2 YYNGEE.

The rearrangement uses TRBV20-1 and TRBJ2-1, with 11 bases that match TRBD2. The ends lost 2 bases at V and 3 bases at J; junction bases unmatched: 12. CDR1 and CDR2 (germline): DFQATT, SNEGSKA (reference sequence). The CDR3 spans 18 residues. CDR3 coding DNA: TGCAGTGCTAGAAGAGGGACTAGCGGCAAAGGGGGCTACAATGAGCAGTTCTTC. It yields the protein CSARRGTSGKGGYNEQFF.

This clonotype was recorded at least ten times. The chain recombines TRBV20-1 with TRBJ2-7; 9 bases are shared with TRBD2. J was trimmed by 4 bases and V by 0 bases; bases with no gene match: 10. Germline CDR1 is DFQATT and CDR2 is SNEGSKA (reference sequence). This CDR3 region has 16 residues. The DNA for the CDR3 is TGCAGTGCTAGAGATACCCGACTAGCGGTAGGTTACGAGCAGTACTTC. It translates to CSARDTRLAVGYEQYF.

The gene calls are TRBV5-1 and TRBJ2-7; D remains ambiguous. CDR1 and CDR2 (germline): SGHRS, YFSETQ. V lost 3 bases to trimming and J lost 3 bases, with 22 bases between them. There are 17 residues in the CDR3. Written as DNA, the CDR3 is TGCGCCAGCAGCTCGGAACTACTGAGGTTTGGTCGCTACGAGCAGTACTTC. This codes for CASSSELLRFGRYEQYF. The whole variable domain, filled in from reference TRBV5-1 and TRBJ2-7, reads KAGVTQTPRYLIKTRGQQVTLSCSPISGHRSVSWYQQTPGQGLQFLFEYFSETQRNKGNFPGRFSGRQFSNSRSEMNVSTLELGDSALYLCASSSELLRFGRYEQYFGPGTRLTVT.

This clonotype came up a few times. The chain recombines TRBV5-1 with TRBJ2-7; TRBD1 is a possible D gene (6 bases). V lost 6 bases, J lost 0 bases, and 10 bases lay in between. The germline gives CDR1 SGHRS, CDR2 YFSETQ. This CDR3 is 13 amino acids long. The CDR3 nucleotides are TGCGCCAGCACCGCGGACAGCTCCTACGAGCAGTACTTC. As protein: CASTADSSYEQYF.

This chain connects TRBV7-8 to TRBJ2-7, with D possibly TRBD2 on 6 matching bases. Per germline, CDR1 SGHVS and CDR2 FQNEAQ. The CDR3 sequence is 15 residues long. The germline V and J ends were trimmed by 1 base and 10 bases, with 20 bases remaining between them. The CDR3 DNA reads as TGTGCCAGCAGCTTAGGTGGACTATCGTCTACCCTCCAGTACTTC. Encoded protein: CASSLGGLSSTLQYF.

The V call is TRBV7-2, the J call TRBJ2-7; a weak D match, TRBD1 (6 bases). The V and J ends lost 5 bases and 5 bases respectively, with 16 bases between them. In germline, CDR1 is SGHTA, CDR2 FQGNSA. This CDR3 contains 14 residues. CDR3 residues: CASSHRHRQDEQYF. The CDR3 DNA is TGTGCCAGCAGCCACCGACATCGACAGGACGAGCAGTACTTC.

This clonotype occurred many times. DNA for the CDR3: TGCAGTGCTAGTGTCAGGGGCTACGAGCAGTACTTC. It translates to CSASVRGYEQYF. The chain employs TRBV20-1 and TRBJ2-7, with D maybe TRBD1 (6 bases). V dropped 3 bases and J dropped 3 bases, with 9 bases sitting between them. CDR1 and CDR2 (germline): DFQATT, SNEGSKA (reference sequence). CDR3 size: 12 residues.

This clonotype was seen only a few times. The chain recombines TRBV7-2 with TRBJ2-3; 9 bases are shared with TRBD2. Germline values: CDR1 SGHTA, CDR2 FQGNSA. This CDR3 is 16 amino acids long. With V trimmed by 4 bases and J by 2 bases, 7 bases remained unmatched. Here the CDR3 reads CASSSIAGANTDTQYF. CDR3 nucleotide sequence: TGTGCCAGCAGCTCGATAGCGGGGGCCAACACAGATACGCAGTATTTT.

The chain couples TRBV6-2 or TRBV6-3 to TRBJ2-5; tentatively, D is TRBD2 (6 bases). This CDR3 contains 13 residues. Trimming took off 8 bases at V and 5 bases at J, with 15 bases between the two ends. Germline assignment: CDR1 MNHEY and CDR2 SVGEGT. DNA for the CDR3: TGTGCCAGCTGCCCCGGCGGGGTGGAGACCCAGTACTTC. It codes for CASCPGGVETQYF.

This clonotype has a handful of counts. The chain joins TRBV15 to TRBJ2-1, with 7 nucleotides matching TRBD2. Trimming cost V 3 bases and J 8 bases; bases outside gene matches: 13. CDR1 and CDR2 (germline): LNHNV, YYDKDF (reference sequence). CDR3 size: 16 residues. As DNA, the CDR3 is TGTGCCACCAGCAGGGGGGGGGTGAGAACCGGGGATGAGCAGTTCTTC. Its translation is CATSRGGVRTGDEQFF. Drawing the rest from reference TRBV15 and TRBJ2-1, the complete variable domain is DAMVIQNPRYQVTQFGKPVTLSCSQTLNHNVMYWYQQKSSQAPKLLFHYYDKDFNNEADTPDNFQSRRPNTSFCFLDIRSPGLGDTAMYLCATSRGGVRTGDEQFFGPGTRLTVL.

The sample holds a few counts of this clonotype. The rearrangement joins TRBV7-9 to TRBJ2-3, with D maybe TRBD2 (6 bases). The CDR3 is made up of 14 amino acids. CDR1 and CDR2 (germline): SEHNR, FQNEAQ (reference sequence). The V end lost 5 bases, the J end lost 2 bases, and 11 bases lay between the germline ends. The CDR3 here is CASSPGLPTDTQYF. CDR3 DNA: TGTGCCAGCAGCCCGGGACTCCCCACAGATACGCAGTATTTT.